These T cell receptor beta chains were read from a single sample in a study of T cells in Graves' hyperthyroidism and ophthalmopathy. TCRdb re-called the multiplex PCR reads with MiXCR, one entry per CDR3 protein. The profile shows around 560,000 distinct CDR3 sequences, around 17% of them singletons. Input material: blood. These receptors came from a woman aged 18 to 35 with Graves' hyperthyroidism. Both conserved end residues are part of each CDR3. Each record gives: clone size, J gene, V gene, D gene, CDR3 DNA, CDR3 protein. D genes are given only for firm matches. Clone sizes are given selectively: once, few, many, or a class where the clone is expanded.

clone size: many
J gene: TRBJ2-1
V gene: TRBV3-1
D gene: TRBD2
CDR3 DNA: TGTGCCAGCAGCCAAACATTTAGCGGGAGGAACAATGAGCAGTTCTTC
CDR3 protein: CASSQTFSGRNNEQFF

clone size: NA
J gene: TRBJ1-6
V gene: TRBV27
D gene: TRBD1
CDR3 DNA: TGTGCCAGCAGTTTTCGGACAGGGTCACCCCTCCACTTT
CDR3 protein: CASSFRTGSPLHF

clone size: many
J gene: TRBJ2-7
V gene: TRBV7-2
D gene: NA
CDR3 DNA: TGTGCCAGCAGCTTAGCGGGGGGGGCCGGCGAGCAGTACTTC
CDR3 protein: CASSLAGGAGEQYF

clone size: many
J gene: TRBJ2-7
V gene: TRBV29-1
D gene: NA
CDR3 DNA: TGCAGCGTTGTAGGAGGGCGGACCTACGAGCAGTACTTC
CDR3 protein: CSVVGGRTYEQYF

clone size: few
J gene: TRBJ1-5
V gene: TRBV10-2
D gene: NA
CDR3 DNA: TGCGCCAGCAGTCCGGTAGCCGATCAGCCCCAGCATTTT
CDR3 protein: CASSPVADQPQHF

clone size: once
J gene: TRBJ2-1
V gene: TRBV5-1
D gene: TRBD2
CDR3 DNA: TGCGCCAGCAGCATCCAACTAGCGGGAGCGATCAATGAGCAGTTCTTC
CDR3 protein: CASSIQLAGAINEQFF

clone size: NA
J gene: TRBJ2-5
V gene: TRBV15
D gene: TRBD2
CDR3 DNA: TGTGCCACCAGCAGAGTAGCGGGGGAAGAGACCCAGTACTTC
CDR3 protein: CATSRVAGEETQYF

clone size: few
J gene: TRBJ1-2
V gene: TRBV12-5
D gene: TRBD1
CDR3 DNA: TGTGCTAGTGGTGGGGGGCCAGGGGGCGCCTATGGCTACACCTTC
CDR3 protein: CASGGGPGGAYGYTF

clone size: many
J gene: TRBJ2-5
V gene: TRBV14
D gene: NA
CDR3 DNA: TGTGCCAGCAGTTCAAGACCGCCTAGCGCACAAGAGACCCAGTACTTC
CDR3 protein: CASSSRPPSAQETQYF

clone size: once
J gene: TRBJ1-5
V gene: TRBV6-1
D gene: NA
CDR3 DNA: TGTGCCAGCAGGGCAGGGTTCTATAGCAATCAGCCCCAGCATTTT
CDR3 protein: CASRAGFYSNQPQHF

clone size: NA
J gene: TRBJ2-5
V gene: TRBV4-1
D gene: TRBD2
CDR3 DNA: TGCGCCAGCAGCCACTTCCCGACTAGCGGGAGGGCAGAGACCCAGTACTTC
CDR3 protein: CASSHFPTSGRAETQYF

clone size: NA
J gene: TRBJ2-1
V gene: TRBV5-6
D gene: TRBD2
CDR3 DNA: TGTGCCAGCAGCTTGAGGTATGCGACTAGCGGGAGAAAAGCCTACAATGAGCAGTTCTTC
CDR3 protein: CASSLRYATSGRKAYNEQFF

clone size: few
J gene: TRBJ1-2
V gene: TRBV29-1
D gene: NA
CDR3 DNA: TGCAGCGTTGAAGATCAGGACAGCCCGGGGGGCTACACCTTC
CDR3 protein: CSVEDQDSPGGYTF

clone size: NA
J gene: TRBJ2-1
V gene: TRBV5-1
D gene: NA
CDR3 DNA: TGCGCCAGCAGTTCCCGACAGGTAAATGAGCAGTTCTTC
CDR3 protein: CASSSRQVNEQFF

clone size: many
J gene: TRBJ2-7
V gene: TRBV5-1
D gene: NA
CDR3 DNA: TGCGCCAGCAGCCGAATCGCCGGGGGCGTCGAGCAGTACTTC
CDR3 protein: CASSRIAGGVEQYF

clone size: few
J gene: TRBJ2-1
V gene: TRBV2
D gene: NA
CDR3 DNA: TGTGCCAGCAAGGGGGTAAAGGGATGGGGTGAGCAGTTCTTC
CDR3 protein: CASKGVKGWGEQFF

clone size: many
J gene: TRBJ1-5
V gene: TRBV28
D gene: NA
CDR3 DNA: TGTGCCAGCAAAAGTTACTATAGCAATCAGCCCCAGCATTTT
CDR3 protein: CASKSYYSNQPQHF

clone size: NA
J gene: TRBJ1-5
V gene: TRBV18
D gene: NA
CDR3 DNA: TGTGCCAGCTCAAGTACGAACAGGGATTTAGGCAATCAGCCCCAGCATTTT
CDR3 protein: CASSSTNRDLGNQPQHF

clone size: few
J gene: TRBJ2-2
V gene: TRBV4-3
D gene: NA
CDR3 DNA: TGCGCCAGCAGCCACGGCGAGGTCGGGGAGCTGTTTTTT
CDR3 protein: CASSHGEVGELFF

clone size: NA
J gene: TRBJ1-3
V gene: TRBV19
D gene: NA
CDR3 DNA: TGTGCCAGTAGTATAGGGCACTCTGGAAACACCATATATTTT
CDR3 protein: CASSIGHSGNTIYF

clone size: many
J gene: TRBJ1-5
V gene: TRBV6-2/TRBV6-3
D gene: TRBD1
CDR3 DNA: TGTGCCAGCAGTGTTCTCGACAGGGCCAATCAGCCCCAGCATTTT
CDR3 protein: CASSVLDRANQPQHF

clone size: few
J gene: TRBJ2-1
V gene: TRBV27
D gene: TRBD2
CDR3 DNA: TGTGCCAGCAGTTTAGTAGCGGGGGGGCCGTTTGTTGATGAGCAGTTCTTC
CDR3 protein: CASSLVAGGPFVDEQFF